The clone carrying this T cell receptor beta chain was observed a few times. These data originate in a study of T cells after yellow fever vaccination. Background on the study: Sorting on CD3, CD45RA, CCR7 and CD95 yielded EM, EMRA, CM and Tscm memory subsets. Overall study results and limits: Peaking on day 5 versus 15, the secondary response was faster but weaker. The booster saw the reappearance of most primary-vaccination clones (approximately 96% CD4, 70% to 90% CD8).

CDR3 length: 14 amino acids. CDR1 is MDHEN and CDR2 is SYDVKM in the germline V gene. V lost 7 bases, J lost 5 bases, and 11 bases stayed unmatched. The 5'RACE template-switching step produced TCR cDNA and added a universal primer site and UMIs. TCRdb analysed the 5' RACE reads with MiXCR anew, one entry per CDR3 protein. Of about 30,000 distinct CDR3 sequences in the sample, approximately 6% are singletons; the top ten hold just under 25%. The specimen was PBMCs, either bulk or a sorted T-cell subset (CD4+, CD8+, memory, or dextramer-sorted; not recorded which), collected on the day of the yellow fever booster vaccination. This sequence originates from a man aged 25 to 40 who received the YFV17D yellow fever vaccine. This chain uses TRBV28 with TRBJ2-7, with TRBD1 matching 7 bases. The CDR3 reads CASISGQSIHEQYF. CDR3 bases: TGTGCCAGCATCTCGGGACAGTCGATACACGAGCAGTACTTC.